These 26 T cell receptor beta chains came from one sample sequenced in a study of blood T cell repertoires in COVID-19. Assay used: immunoSEQ multiplex PCR; TCRdb lists only in-frame clones, some missing. The sample yields a few hundred thousand clones, roughly 87% seen once. Sequenced sample: peripheral blood. These receptors were taken from a man in his forties or fifties with active or convalescent COVID-19.

The CDR3 region has the DNA TGTGCCAGCAGTCCCGGGGACAGGGGATATACGCAGTATTTT. Amino acids: CASSPGDRGYTQYF. The gene calls are TRBV6-4 and TRBJ2-3; 10 positions match TRBD1. Germline CDR1 reads MRHNA; CDR2 reads SNTAGT. The CDR3 is 14 residues long. The junction had 6 bases not matched to a gene; V was cut back by 5 bases and J by 7 bases.

In its sample, this clone was seen once. In DNA, the CDR3 is TGTGCCAGTATGAGCGTACTCTCTGGAAACACCATATATTTT. Its protein is CASMSVLSGNTIYF. The V and J genes are TRBV19 and TRBJ1-3; D is unresolved. The V gene's germline CDR1 is LNHDA and CDR2 SQIVND (reference sequence). Between the trimmed V and J ends, which lost 7 bases and 0 bases, there was a span of 10 bases. This CDR3 contains 14 residues.

The chain joins TRBV7-2 to TRBJ2-1, with a weak D call TRBD1 (5 bases). Germline CDR1 is SGHTA and CDR2 is FQGNSA. The CDR3 covers 15 residues. Between the trimmed V and J ends, which lost 6 bases and 0 bases, there was a span of 12 bases. CDR3 residues: CASRGHKTSYNEQFF. The DNA of the CDR3 is TGTGCCAGCAGAGGACACAAAACCTCCTACAATGAGCAGTTCTTC.

This chain's CDR3 is CALHRDFKQFF. CDR3 sequence (DNA): TGTGCCCTCCACCGGGACTTCAAGCAGTTCTTC. J is TRBJ2-1 and V is TRBV30, with D possibly matching TRBD2 (6 bases). V was clipped by 8 bases and J by 11 bases, with 16 bases between them. The CDR3 is 11 amino acids. The V gene's germline CDR1 is GTSNPN and CDR2 SVGIG (reference sequence).

This sequence joins TRBV30 and TRBJ1-3, with D perhaps TRBD1 (6 bases). The CDR3 is 15 residues long. The V and J ends lost 2 bases and 1 base respectively, with 12 bases between them. Germline CDR1 and CDR2: GTSNPN and SVGIG (reference sequence). The CDR3: CAWSRQGISGNTIYF. The CDR3 DNA reads as TGTGCCTGGAGTCGGCAGGGGATATCTGGAAACACCATATATTTT.

This chain uses TRBV11-2 with TRBJ2-3; 10 bases fit TRBD2. CDR3 length: 16 amino acids. V was clipped by 2 bases and J by 3 bases; unmatched bases: 5. The germline V gene encodes CDR1 SGHAT and CDR2 FQNNGV. Here the CDR3 DNA reads TGTGCCAGCAGCTTACTGTCTAGCGGGAGAACAGATACGCAGTATTTT. This encodes CASSLLSSGRTDTQYF.

This clone came up once. V usage is TRBV11-3 and J usage is TRBJ2-3; TRBD2 agrees at 11 bases. Germline trimming cut 5 bases from V and 4 bases from J; bases unmatched to any gene: 5. The CDR3 totals 15 residues. CDR1 and CDR2 (germline): SGHNT, YENEEA. The CDR3 DNA reads TGTGCCAGCAGCCATAGCGGGGGGGCCCCAGATACGCAGTATTTT. Amino acid sequence: CASSHSGGAPDTQYF.

CDR3 DNA: TGTGCCAGTAGTGACGACAGGGTCCTTAATGAAAAACTGTTTTTT. Residues: CASSDDRVLNEKLFF. The chain is built from TRBV19 and TRBJ1-4, with 7 bases fitting TRBD1. Trimming took 5 bases from V and 4 from J; bases not matched to a gene: 7. The CDR3 is 15 residues long. Germline lookup yields CDR1 LNHDA and CDR2 SQIVND (reference sequence).

This chain's CDR3 is CASSNGISPLHF. The CDR3 nucleotides read TGTGCCAGTAGTAACGGTATTTCACCCCTCCACTTT. The chain is built from TRBV19 and TRBJ1-6; D is ambiguous. Deletions cut 4 bases from V and 9 bases from J, with 7 bases between. The CDR3 is made up of 12 amino acids. The germline V gene encodes CDR1 LNHDA and CDR2 SQIVND (reference sequence). Full variable domain (rest looked up from reference TRBV19 and TRBJ1-6): DGGITQSPKYLFRKEGQNVTLSCEQNLNHDAMYWYRQDPGQGLRLIYYSQIVNDFQKGDIAEGYSVSREKKESFPLTVTSAQKNPTAFYLCASSNGISPLHFGNGTRLTVT.

CDR3 sequence (DNA): TGTGCCAGCAGCTATACGACAGGTCCCTACGAGCAGTACTTC. Amino acids: CASSYTTGPYEQYF. The gene calls are TRBV7-9 and TRBJ2-7; D may be TRBD1 (6 bases). The V end lost 4 bases, the J end lost 2 bases, and 12 bases lay between the germline ends. Germline V CDR1 and CDR2: SEHNR, FQNEAQ (reference sequence). The CDR3 contains 14 residues.

The rearrangement links TRBV3-1 (or the pseudogene TRBV3-2) to TRBJ1-2; 11 nucleotides agree with TRBD1. From germline, CDR1 is LGHDT and CDR2 YNNKEL (reference sequence). The V and J ends lost 2 bases and 4 bases, in that order; junction bases with no gene match: 12. The CDR3 loop spans 18 amino acids. CDR3 nucleotides: TGTGCCAGCAGCCAAACCTCCGGGACAGGGGGTAGAGGCTATGGCTACACCTTC. Translated: CASSQTSGTGGRGYGYTF.

This chain connects TRBV28 to TRBJ1-4; D might be TRBD1 (6 bases). This CDR3 is built from 14 residues. The germline V gene has CDR1 MDHEN and CDR2 SYDVKM. V lost 6 bases and J lost 8, with 16 bases in between. This CDR3 reads CASRTGTRGEKLFF. CDR3 in DNA: TGTGCCAGCAGGACCGGGACAAGAGGCGAAAAACTGTTTTTT.

This clone appeared a few times. This CDR3 is also generated by other DNA sequences in the sample. The chain couples TRBV7-8 to TRBJ2-5, with D possibly matching TRBD1 (6 bases). Trimming shortened V by 1 base and J by 4 bases, and 13 bases separated the two germline ends. CDR1 and CDR2 (germline): SGHVS, FQNEAQ. The CDR3 loop spans 15 amino acids. CDR3 coding DNA: TGTGCCAGCAGCTTAGTCCTGGGGGCCAGAGAGACCCAGTACTTC. It yields the protein CASSLVLGARETQYF.

V usage is TRBV28 and J usage is TRBJ1-2, with D perhaps TRBD1 (6 bases). This CDR3 contains 16 residues. The V end was cut by 7 bases, the J end by 6 bases, with 24 bases between. Looked up from germline, CDR1 is MDHEN and CDR2 is SYDVKM. CDR3 coding DNA: TGTGCCAGCACCCTCACGCCGGGAAGGGGGACGGATGGCTACACCTTC. It translates to CASTLTPGRGTDGYTF.

This rearrangement joins TRBV6-1 to TRBJ2-7, with TRBD2 identical over 10 bases. The CDR3 sequence is 14 residues long. V dropped 5 bases and J dropped 2; count of bases not matched to a gene: 3. CDR1 and CDR2 from the germline V gene are MNHNS and SASEGT. CDR3 loop: CASSTSGTAYEQYF. DNA of the CDR3: TGTGCCAGCAGTACTAGCGGGACGGCCTACGAGCAGTACTTC.

This clone was picked up one time. The chain is built from TRBV5-4 and TRBJ1-4, with 11 positions matching TRBD1. From germline, CDR1 is SGHNT and CDR2 YYREEE (reference sequence). The CDR3 is 17 residues long. V was clipped by 1 base and J by 6 bases; unmatched bases: 8. The CDR3 nucleotides read TGTGCCAGCAGCTTGTTGGGCTCGGGACAGGGGGATGAAAAACTGTTTTTT. This encodes CASSLLGSGQGDEKLFF.

This chain uses TRBV30 with TRBJ1-3, with 9 bases aligning to TRBD1. Germline-derived CDR1 and CDR2 are GTSNPN and SVGIG (reference sequence). The CDR3 extends over 14 amino acids. With V trimmed by 3 bases and J by 3 bases, 3 bases remained unmatched. CDR3 region: CAWRTGGGGNTIYF. The CDR3 region has the DNA TGTGCCTGGAGGACAGGGGGAGGTGGAAACACCATATATTTT. Full variable domain (outside the CDR3, taken from reference TRBV30 and TRBJ1-3): SQTIHQWPATLVQPVGSPLSLECTVEGTSNPNLYWYRQAAGRGLQLLFYSVGIGQISSEVPQNLSASRPQDRQFILSSKKLLLSDSGFYLCAWRTGGGGNTIYFGEGSWLTVV.

The chain is built from TRBV3-1 (or the pseudogene TRBV3-2) and TRBJ1-1; TRBD1 matches at 7 bases. The CDR3 is 19 residues long. With V trimmed by 3 bases and J by 1 base, 17 bases remained unmatched. The germline V gene encodes CDR1 LGHDT and CDR2 YNNKEL (reference sequence). The CDR3 sequence is CASSHLQGRGRSENTEAFF. The CDR3 DNA reads TGTGCCAGCAGCCACCTACAGGGCAGGGGGAGATCGGAGAACACTGAAGCTTTCTTT.

The genes are TRBV21-1 and TRBJ2-7; TRBD2, the table's D call, was not compared with the DNA. TRBV21-1 is shown as a pseudogene. The CDR3 has 16 amino acids. CDR3 nucleotide sequence: TGTGCCAGCAGCAAATATGGCGGGACGGAAGCCTACGAGCAGTACTTC. Its translation: CASSKYGGTEAYEQYF.

The chain links TRBV5-1 to TRBJ2-7, with 9 bases fitting TRBD1. Looked up from germline, CDR1 is SGHRS and CDR2 is YFSETQ. V gave up 5 bases and J gave up 2 bases; unmatched junction bases: 8. This CDR3 is 15 amino acids long. CDR3 sequence reads: CASSPGTGRPYEQYF. The CDR3 DNA follows: TGCGCCAGCAGTCCAGGGACAGGGCGTCCCTACGAGCAGTACTTC. The full variable domain, in which reference TRBV5-1 and TRBJ2-7 provide the parts outside the CDR3, is KAGVTQTPRYLIKTRGQQVTLSCSPISGHRSVSWYQQTPGQGLQFLFEYFSETQRNKGNFPGRFSGRQFSNSRSEMNVSTLELGDSALYLCASSPGTGRPYEQYFGPGTRLTVT.

The V call is TRBV29-1, the J call TRBJ1-1, with TRBD1 matching over 7 bases. Germline CDR1 reads SQVTM; CDR2 reads ANQGSEA. V gave up 3 bases and J gave up 0 bases; unmatched junction bases: 7. CDR3 length: 15 amino acids. CDR3 protein: CSVDSAGTVNTEAFF. CDR3 coding DNA: TGCAGCGTTGACAGTGCCGGGACAGTGAACACTGAAGCTTTCTTT.

The chain couples TRBV11-2 to TRBJ1-2; TRBD1 matches 7 bases. CDR1 is SGHAT and CDR2 is FQNNGV in the germline V gene. The junction had 3 bases not matched to a gene; V was cut back by 3 bases and J by 2 bases. CDR3 length: 14 residues. This chain's CDR3 is CASSFPTGNYGYTF. CDR3 coding DNA: TGTGCCAGCAGCTTCCCGACAGGGAACTATGGCTACACCTTC.

The rearrangement links TRBV18 to TRBJ2-3; 11 bases map to TRBD2. V shed 3 bases, J shed 2 bases, and the junction held 4 bases outside the gene matches. This CDR3 has 16 residues. Germline V lookup: CDR1 KGHSH, CDR2 LQKENI. CDR3 DNA: TGTGCCAGCTCACCGCTGACTAGCGGGGACACAGATACGCAGTATTTT. This encodes CASSPLTSGDTDTQYF.

The V and J genes are TRBV28 and TRBJ2-7; D may be TRBD1 (5 bases). CDR1 MDHEN and CDR2 SYDVKM come from the germline V gene. The V and J ends lost 2 bases and 4 bases respectively, with 9 bases between them. CDR3 size: 13 residues. The CDR3 nucleotides are TGTGCCAGCAGTTTAGGCAGGGCTTACGAGCAGTACTTC. Translation gives CASSLGRAYEQYF.

The rearrangement uses TRBV6-6 and TRBJ1-1; a possible D gene is TRBD1 (5 bases). Looked up from germline, CDR1 is MNHNY and CDR2 is SVGAGI (reference sequence). There are 14 residues in the CDR3. The germline V and J ends were trimmed by 2 bases and 2 bases, with 9 bases remaining between them. CDR3 DNA sequence: TGTGCCAGCAGTTACCAAAGGGGAAACACTGAAGCTTTCTTT. Translating gives CASSYQRGNTEAFF.

The J gene is TRBJ1-5, the V gene TRBV6-5, with D hard to call. Germline CDR1 MNHEY, CDR2 SVGAGI. Between the trimmed V and J ends, which lost 0 bases and 4 bases, there was a span of 13 bases. The CDR3 loop spans 16 amino acids. In DNA, the CDR3 is TGTGCCAGCAGTTACTCTCGTTATCGGGAAAATCAGCCCCAGCATTTT. Protein product: CASSYSRYRENQPQHF.